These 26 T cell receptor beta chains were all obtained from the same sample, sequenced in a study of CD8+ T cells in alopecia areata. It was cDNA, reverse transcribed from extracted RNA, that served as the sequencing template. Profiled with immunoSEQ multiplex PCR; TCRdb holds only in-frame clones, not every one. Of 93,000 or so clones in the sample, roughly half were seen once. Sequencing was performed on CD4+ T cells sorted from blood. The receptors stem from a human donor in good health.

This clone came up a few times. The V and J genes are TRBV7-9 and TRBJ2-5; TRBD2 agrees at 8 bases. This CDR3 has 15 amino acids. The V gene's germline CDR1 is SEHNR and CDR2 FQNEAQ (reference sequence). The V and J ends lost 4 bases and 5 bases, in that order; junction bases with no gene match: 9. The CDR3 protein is CASSSLGGGRETQYF. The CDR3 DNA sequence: TGTGCCAGCAGCTCCCTCGGGGGGGGCCGGGAGACCCAGTACTTC.

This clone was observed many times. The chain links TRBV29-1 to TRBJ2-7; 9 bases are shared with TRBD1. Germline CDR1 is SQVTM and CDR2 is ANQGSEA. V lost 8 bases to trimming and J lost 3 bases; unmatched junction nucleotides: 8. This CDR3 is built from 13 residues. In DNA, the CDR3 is TGCAGCCCTGGGCCGGGACAGGGCTACGAGCAGTACTTC. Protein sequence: CSPGPGQGYEQYF.

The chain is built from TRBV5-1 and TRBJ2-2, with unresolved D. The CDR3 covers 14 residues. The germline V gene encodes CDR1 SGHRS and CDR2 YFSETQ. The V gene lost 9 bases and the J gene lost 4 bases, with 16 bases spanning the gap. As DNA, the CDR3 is TGCGCCACCTCCCCTTTACCCGCCACCGGGGAGCTGTTTTTT. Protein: CATSPLPATGELFF.

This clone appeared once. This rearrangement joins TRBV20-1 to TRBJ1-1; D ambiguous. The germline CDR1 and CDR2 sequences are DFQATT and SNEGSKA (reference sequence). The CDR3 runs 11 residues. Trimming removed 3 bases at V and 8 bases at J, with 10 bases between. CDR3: CSASMTSEAFF. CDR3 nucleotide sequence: TGCAGTGCTAGTATGACCTCCGAAGCTTTCTTT.

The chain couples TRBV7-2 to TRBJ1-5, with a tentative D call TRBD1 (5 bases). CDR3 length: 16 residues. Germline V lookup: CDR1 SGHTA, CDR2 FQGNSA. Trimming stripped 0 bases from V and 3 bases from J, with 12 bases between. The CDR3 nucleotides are TGTGCCAGCAGCTTAGCGGGCCGGGGCCTCAATCAGCCCCAGCATTTT. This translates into CASSLAGRGLNQPQHF.

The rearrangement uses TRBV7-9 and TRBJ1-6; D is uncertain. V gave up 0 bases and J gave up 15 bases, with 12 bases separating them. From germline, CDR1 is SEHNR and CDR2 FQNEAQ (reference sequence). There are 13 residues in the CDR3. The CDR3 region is CASSLAVTIVLHF. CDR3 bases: TGTGCCAGCAGCTTAGCGGTCACCATAGTCCTCCACTTT.

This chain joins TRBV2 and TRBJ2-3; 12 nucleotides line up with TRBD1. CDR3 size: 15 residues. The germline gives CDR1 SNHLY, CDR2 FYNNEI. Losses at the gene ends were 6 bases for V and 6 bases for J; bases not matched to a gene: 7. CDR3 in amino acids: CASSPGTGGWDTQYF. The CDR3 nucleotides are TGTGCCAGCAGCCCCGGGACAGGGGGCTGGGATACGCAGTATTTT. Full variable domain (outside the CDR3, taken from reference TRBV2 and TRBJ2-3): EPEVTQTPSHQVTQMGQEVILRCVPISNHLYFYWYRQILGQKVEFLVSFYNNEISEKSEIFDDQFSVERPDGSNFTLKIRSTKLEDSAMYFCASSPGTGGWDTQYFGPGTRLTVL.

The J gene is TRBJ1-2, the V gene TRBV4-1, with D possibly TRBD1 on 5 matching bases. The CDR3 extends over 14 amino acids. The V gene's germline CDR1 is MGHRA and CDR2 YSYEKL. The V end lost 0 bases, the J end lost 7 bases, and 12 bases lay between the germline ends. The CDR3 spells CASSQDAGVGGYTF. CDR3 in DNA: TGCGCCAGCAGCCAAGATGCGGGGGTGGGTGGCTACACCTTC.

The CDR3 reads CSAKTGGGTEAFF. The DNA of the CDR3 is TGCAGCGCCAAAACAGGGGGTGGCACTGAAGCTTTCTTT. The chain recombines TRBV29-1 with TRBJ1-1; 8 bases line up with TRBD1. CDR1 is SQVTM and CDR2 is ANQGSEA in the germline V gene. The CDR3 extends over 13 amino acids. Unmatched junction bases numbered 8, after V lost 7 bases and J lost 4 bases. Using reference TRBV29-1 and TRBJ1-1 for the parts outside the CDR3, the full variable domain is SAVISQKPSRDICQRGTSLTIQCQVDSQVTMMFWYRQQPGQSLTLIATANQGSEATYESGFVIDKFPISRPNLTFSTLTVSNMSPEDSSIYLCSAKTGGGTEAFFGQGTRLTVV.

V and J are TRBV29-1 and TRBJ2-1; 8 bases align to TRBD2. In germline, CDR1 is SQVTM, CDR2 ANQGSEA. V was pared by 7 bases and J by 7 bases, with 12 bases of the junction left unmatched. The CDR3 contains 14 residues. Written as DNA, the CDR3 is TGCAGCGCTAACCGGGGGGGCCGAGGGAATGAGCAGTTCTTC. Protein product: CSANRGGRGNEQFF.

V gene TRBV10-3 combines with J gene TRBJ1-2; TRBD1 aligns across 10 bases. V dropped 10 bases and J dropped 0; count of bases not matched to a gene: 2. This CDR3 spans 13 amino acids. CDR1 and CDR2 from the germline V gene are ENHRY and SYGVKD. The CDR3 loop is CASGQGANYGYTF. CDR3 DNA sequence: TGTGCCAGCGGACAGGGGGCTAACTATGGCTACACCTTC.

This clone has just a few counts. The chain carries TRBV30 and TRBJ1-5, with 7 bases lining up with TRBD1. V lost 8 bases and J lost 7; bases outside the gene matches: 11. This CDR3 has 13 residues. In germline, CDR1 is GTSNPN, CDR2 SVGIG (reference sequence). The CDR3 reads CAGNFHRGQPQHF. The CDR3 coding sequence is TGTGCCGGAAACTTCCACAGGGGCCAGCCCCAGCATTTT.

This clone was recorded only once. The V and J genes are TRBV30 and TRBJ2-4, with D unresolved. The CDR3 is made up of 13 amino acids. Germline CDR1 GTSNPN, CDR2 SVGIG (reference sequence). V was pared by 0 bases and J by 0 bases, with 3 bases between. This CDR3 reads CAWSVLAKNIQYF. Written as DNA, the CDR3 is TGTGCCTGGAGTGTACTAGCCAAAAACATTCAGTACTTC.

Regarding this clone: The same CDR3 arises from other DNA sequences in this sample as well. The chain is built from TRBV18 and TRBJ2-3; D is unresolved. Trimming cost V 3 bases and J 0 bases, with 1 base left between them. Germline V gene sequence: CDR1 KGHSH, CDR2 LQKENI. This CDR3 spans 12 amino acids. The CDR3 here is CASSPSTDTQYF. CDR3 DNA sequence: TGTGCCAGCTCACCTAGCACAGATACGCAGTATTTT. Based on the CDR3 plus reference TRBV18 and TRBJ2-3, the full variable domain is NAGVMQNPRHLVRRRGQEARLRCSPMKGHSHVYWYRQLPEEGLKFMVYLQKENIIDESGMPKERFSAEFPKEGPSILRIQQVVRGDSAAYFCASSPSTDTQYFGPGTRLTVL.

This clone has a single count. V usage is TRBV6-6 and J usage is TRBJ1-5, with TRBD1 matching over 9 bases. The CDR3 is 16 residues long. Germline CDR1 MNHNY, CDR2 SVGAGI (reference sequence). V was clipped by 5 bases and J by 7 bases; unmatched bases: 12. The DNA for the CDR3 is TGTGCCAGCAGTGGGGACAGGGCAATAAATCTCCAGCCCCAGCATTTT. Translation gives CASSGDRAINLQPQHF.

DNA for the CDR3: TGCGCCACCAGGCCTGTGGGACAGCCGAATTCACCCCTCCACTTT. This sequence encodes CATRPVGQPNSPLHF. The chain couples TRBV4-1 to TRBJ1-6, with 7 bases identical to TRBD1. V was pared by 10 bases and J by 7 bases, with 13 bases of the junction left unmatched. The CDR3 is 15 residues long. CDR1 and CDR2 (germline): MGHRA, YSYEKL.

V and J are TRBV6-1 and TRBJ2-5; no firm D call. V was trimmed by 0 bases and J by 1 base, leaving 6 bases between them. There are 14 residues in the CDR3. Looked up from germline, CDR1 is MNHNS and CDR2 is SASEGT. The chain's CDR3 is CASSEAGIQETQYF. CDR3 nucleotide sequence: TGTGCCAGCAGTGAAGCTGGGATCCAAGAGACCCAGTACTTC.

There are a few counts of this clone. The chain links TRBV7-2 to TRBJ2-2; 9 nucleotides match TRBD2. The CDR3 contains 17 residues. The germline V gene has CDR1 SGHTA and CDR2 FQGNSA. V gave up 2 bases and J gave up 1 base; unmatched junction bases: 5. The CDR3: CASSLRVLAGNTGELFF. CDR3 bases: TGTGCCAGCAGCTTACGGGTACTAGCGGGGAACACCGGGGAGCTGTTTTTT.

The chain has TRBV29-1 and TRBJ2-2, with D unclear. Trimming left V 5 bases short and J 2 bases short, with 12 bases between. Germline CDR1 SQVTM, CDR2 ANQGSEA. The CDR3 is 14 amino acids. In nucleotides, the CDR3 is TGCAGCGTTCTCATGGCGCTTAACACCGGGGAGCTGTTTTTT. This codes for CSVLMALNTGELFF.

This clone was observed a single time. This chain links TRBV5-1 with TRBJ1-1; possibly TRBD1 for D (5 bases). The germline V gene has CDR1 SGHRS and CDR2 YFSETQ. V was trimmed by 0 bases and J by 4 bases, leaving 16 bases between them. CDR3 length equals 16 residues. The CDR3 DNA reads TGCGCCAGCAGCTTGGAAACGACAAGGAGGGGCACTGAAGCTTTCTTT. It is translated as CASSLETTRRGTEAFF.

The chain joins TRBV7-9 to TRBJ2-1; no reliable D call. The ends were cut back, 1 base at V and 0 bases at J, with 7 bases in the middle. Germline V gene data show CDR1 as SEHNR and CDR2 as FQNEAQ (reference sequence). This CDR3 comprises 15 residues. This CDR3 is CASSLGRISYNEQFF. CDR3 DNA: TGTGCCAGCAGCTTAGGCCGTATCTCCTACAATGAGCAGTTCTTC.

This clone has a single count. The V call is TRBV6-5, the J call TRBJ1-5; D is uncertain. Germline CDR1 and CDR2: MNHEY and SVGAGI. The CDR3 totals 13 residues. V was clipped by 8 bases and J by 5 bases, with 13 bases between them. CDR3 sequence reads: CASRSKLHQPQHF. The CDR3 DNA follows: TGTGCCAGCCGTTCAAAGCTCCATCAGCCCCAGCATTTT.

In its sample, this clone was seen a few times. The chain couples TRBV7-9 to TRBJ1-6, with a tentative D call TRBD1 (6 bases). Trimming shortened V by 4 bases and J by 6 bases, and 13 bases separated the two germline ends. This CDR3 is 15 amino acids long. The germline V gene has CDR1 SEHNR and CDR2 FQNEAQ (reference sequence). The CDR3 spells CASSSTGTSNSPLHF. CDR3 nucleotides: TGTGCCAGCAGCTCTACCGGGACAAGTAATTCACCCCTCCACTTT.

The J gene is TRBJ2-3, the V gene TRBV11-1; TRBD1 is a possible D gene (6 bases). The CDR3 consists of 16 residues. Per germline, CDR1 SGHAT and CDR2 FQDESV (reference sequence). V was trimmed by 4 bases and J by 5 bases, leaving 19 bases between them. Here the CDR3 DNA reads TGTGCCAGCAGCTCTTCCGGGACATCGGTAGGAGATACGCAGTATTTT. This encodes CASSSSGTSVGDTQYF.

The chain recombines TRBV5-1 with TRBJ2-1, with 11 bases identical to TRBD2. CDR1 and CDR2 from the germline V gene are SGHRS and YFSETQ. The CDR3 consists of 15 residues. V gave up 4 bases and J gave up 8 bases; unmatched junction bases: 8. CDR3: CASSRGTSGSYEQFF. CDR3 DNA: TGCGCCAGCAGCCGGGGGACTAGCGGTAGCTATGAGCAGTTCTTC.

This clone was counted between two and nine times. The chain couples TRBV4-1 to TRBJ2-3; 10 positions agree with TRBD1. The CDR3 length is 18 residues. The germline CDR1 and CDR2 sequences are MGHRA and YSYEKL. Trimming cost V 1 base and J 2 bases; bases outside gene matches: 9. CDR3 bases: TGCGCCAGCAGCCAAGTAATATACGGGACAGGGGACACAGATACGCAGTATTTT. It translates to CASSQVIYGTGDTDTQYF.